Following are 6 T cell receptor beta chains from one sample sequenced in a study of response to subunit inactivated influenza vaccine (dated by TCRdb to 2016 to 2018). Libraries were made using RT-PCR. Instrument used: Illumina HiSeq 2500. The public reads were run again by TCRdb, first through fastp at Q25 and then through MiXCR, and only productive beta chains were kept. One record per CDR3 amino acid sequence lists the most common genes and DNA. Counted in this sample were about 540,000 distinct CDR3 sequences; under 30% of them appeared once. Approximately 3% of the sample lies in the top ten. This sample also appeared in a second study, on T cells expressing NK-cell markers. The second study's authors report: TCR beta cDNA libraries were prepared using 5'RACE template switching, which introduced a universal primer site and unique molecular identifiers.

The specimen was CD4+ T cells sorted from PBMCs, collected approximately 13 days after vaccination. The source of these receptors is a man aged 45-60 years who received an inactivated influenza vaccine. Donor details come from another sample of the same person, matched by shared clones.

The J gene is TRBJ2-3, the V gene TRBV7-6; D remains ambiguous. The V and J ends lost 1 base and 1 base respectively, with 9 bases between them. The CDR3 runs to 15 residues. The germline CDR1 and CDR2 sequences are SGHVS and FNYEAQ. The CDR3 DNA reads as TGTGCCAGCAGCTTAGTTGCATCTCGCACAGATACGCAGTATTTT. Translating gives CASSLVASRTDTQYF.

This clonotype was seen only a few times. This chain connects TRBV6-2 or TRBV6-3 to TRBJ2-7; 8 bases align to TRBD1. V lost 6 bases to trimming and J lost 7 bases; unmatched junction nucleotides: 17. This CDR3 region has 16 residues. Germline CDR1 MNHEY, CDR2 SVGEGT. Here the CDR3 DNA reads TGTGCCAGCAGCTACCCCTCCCGGACAGGGACGGAGGAGCAGTACTTC. It specifies CASSYPSRTGTEEQYF.

This clonotype was seen a handful of times. CDR3 in DNA: TGTGCCAGCAGCTTAGGGGGCAGGGGTATGAACACTGAAGCTTTCTTT. Its translation: CASSLGGRGMNTEAFF. V gene TRBV11-1 combines with J gene TRBJ1-1; tentative D call: TRBD1 (6 bases). Germline V CDR1 and CDR2: SGHAT, FQDESV (reference sequence). This CDR3 is 16 amino acids long. Deletions cut 1 base from V and 0 bases from J, with 12 bases between.

In this sample, this clonotype turned up a few times. This chain joins TRBV24-1 and TRBJ2-7; unclear D gene. CDR3 length equals 12 residues. Trimming removed 0 bases from V and 5 bases from J, with 4 bases in between. The germline V gene encodes CDR1 KGHDR and CDR2 SFDVKD. The CDR3 nucleotides are TGTGCCACCAGTGATTTGTTGGACGAGCAGTACTTC. Residues: CATSDLLDEQYF.

The chain employs TRBV7-2 and TRBJ2-5; 7 bases fit TRBD1. The CDR3 totals 15 residues. Trimming cost V 3 bases and J 5 bases; bases outside gene matches: 9. Germline CDR1 and CDR2: SGHTA and FQGNSA. As DNA, the CDR3 is TGTGCCAGCAGCTTGGCAATTACAGGGGCTGAGACCCAGTACTTC. Amino acids: CASSLAITGAETQYF.

The chain joins TRBV5-1 to TRBJ2-1, with D possibly TRBD1 on 6 matching bases. CDR1 SGHRS and CDR2 YFSETQ come from the germline V gene. The length of the CDR3 is 14 residues. The V end lost 2 bases, the J end lost 9 bases, and 15 bases lay between the germline ends. The CDR3 DNA reads as TGCGCCAGCAGCTTACGGTGGGACACTAGTGAGCAGTTCTTC. This gives the protein CASSLRWDTSEQFF. Using reference TRBV5-1 and TRBJ2-1 for the parts outside the CDR3, the full variable domain is KAGVTQTPRYLIKTRGQQVTLSCSPISGHRSVSWYQQTPGQGLQFLFEYFSETQRNKGNFPGRFSGRQFSNSRSEMNVSTLELGDSALYLCASSLRWDTSEQFFGPGTRLTVL.